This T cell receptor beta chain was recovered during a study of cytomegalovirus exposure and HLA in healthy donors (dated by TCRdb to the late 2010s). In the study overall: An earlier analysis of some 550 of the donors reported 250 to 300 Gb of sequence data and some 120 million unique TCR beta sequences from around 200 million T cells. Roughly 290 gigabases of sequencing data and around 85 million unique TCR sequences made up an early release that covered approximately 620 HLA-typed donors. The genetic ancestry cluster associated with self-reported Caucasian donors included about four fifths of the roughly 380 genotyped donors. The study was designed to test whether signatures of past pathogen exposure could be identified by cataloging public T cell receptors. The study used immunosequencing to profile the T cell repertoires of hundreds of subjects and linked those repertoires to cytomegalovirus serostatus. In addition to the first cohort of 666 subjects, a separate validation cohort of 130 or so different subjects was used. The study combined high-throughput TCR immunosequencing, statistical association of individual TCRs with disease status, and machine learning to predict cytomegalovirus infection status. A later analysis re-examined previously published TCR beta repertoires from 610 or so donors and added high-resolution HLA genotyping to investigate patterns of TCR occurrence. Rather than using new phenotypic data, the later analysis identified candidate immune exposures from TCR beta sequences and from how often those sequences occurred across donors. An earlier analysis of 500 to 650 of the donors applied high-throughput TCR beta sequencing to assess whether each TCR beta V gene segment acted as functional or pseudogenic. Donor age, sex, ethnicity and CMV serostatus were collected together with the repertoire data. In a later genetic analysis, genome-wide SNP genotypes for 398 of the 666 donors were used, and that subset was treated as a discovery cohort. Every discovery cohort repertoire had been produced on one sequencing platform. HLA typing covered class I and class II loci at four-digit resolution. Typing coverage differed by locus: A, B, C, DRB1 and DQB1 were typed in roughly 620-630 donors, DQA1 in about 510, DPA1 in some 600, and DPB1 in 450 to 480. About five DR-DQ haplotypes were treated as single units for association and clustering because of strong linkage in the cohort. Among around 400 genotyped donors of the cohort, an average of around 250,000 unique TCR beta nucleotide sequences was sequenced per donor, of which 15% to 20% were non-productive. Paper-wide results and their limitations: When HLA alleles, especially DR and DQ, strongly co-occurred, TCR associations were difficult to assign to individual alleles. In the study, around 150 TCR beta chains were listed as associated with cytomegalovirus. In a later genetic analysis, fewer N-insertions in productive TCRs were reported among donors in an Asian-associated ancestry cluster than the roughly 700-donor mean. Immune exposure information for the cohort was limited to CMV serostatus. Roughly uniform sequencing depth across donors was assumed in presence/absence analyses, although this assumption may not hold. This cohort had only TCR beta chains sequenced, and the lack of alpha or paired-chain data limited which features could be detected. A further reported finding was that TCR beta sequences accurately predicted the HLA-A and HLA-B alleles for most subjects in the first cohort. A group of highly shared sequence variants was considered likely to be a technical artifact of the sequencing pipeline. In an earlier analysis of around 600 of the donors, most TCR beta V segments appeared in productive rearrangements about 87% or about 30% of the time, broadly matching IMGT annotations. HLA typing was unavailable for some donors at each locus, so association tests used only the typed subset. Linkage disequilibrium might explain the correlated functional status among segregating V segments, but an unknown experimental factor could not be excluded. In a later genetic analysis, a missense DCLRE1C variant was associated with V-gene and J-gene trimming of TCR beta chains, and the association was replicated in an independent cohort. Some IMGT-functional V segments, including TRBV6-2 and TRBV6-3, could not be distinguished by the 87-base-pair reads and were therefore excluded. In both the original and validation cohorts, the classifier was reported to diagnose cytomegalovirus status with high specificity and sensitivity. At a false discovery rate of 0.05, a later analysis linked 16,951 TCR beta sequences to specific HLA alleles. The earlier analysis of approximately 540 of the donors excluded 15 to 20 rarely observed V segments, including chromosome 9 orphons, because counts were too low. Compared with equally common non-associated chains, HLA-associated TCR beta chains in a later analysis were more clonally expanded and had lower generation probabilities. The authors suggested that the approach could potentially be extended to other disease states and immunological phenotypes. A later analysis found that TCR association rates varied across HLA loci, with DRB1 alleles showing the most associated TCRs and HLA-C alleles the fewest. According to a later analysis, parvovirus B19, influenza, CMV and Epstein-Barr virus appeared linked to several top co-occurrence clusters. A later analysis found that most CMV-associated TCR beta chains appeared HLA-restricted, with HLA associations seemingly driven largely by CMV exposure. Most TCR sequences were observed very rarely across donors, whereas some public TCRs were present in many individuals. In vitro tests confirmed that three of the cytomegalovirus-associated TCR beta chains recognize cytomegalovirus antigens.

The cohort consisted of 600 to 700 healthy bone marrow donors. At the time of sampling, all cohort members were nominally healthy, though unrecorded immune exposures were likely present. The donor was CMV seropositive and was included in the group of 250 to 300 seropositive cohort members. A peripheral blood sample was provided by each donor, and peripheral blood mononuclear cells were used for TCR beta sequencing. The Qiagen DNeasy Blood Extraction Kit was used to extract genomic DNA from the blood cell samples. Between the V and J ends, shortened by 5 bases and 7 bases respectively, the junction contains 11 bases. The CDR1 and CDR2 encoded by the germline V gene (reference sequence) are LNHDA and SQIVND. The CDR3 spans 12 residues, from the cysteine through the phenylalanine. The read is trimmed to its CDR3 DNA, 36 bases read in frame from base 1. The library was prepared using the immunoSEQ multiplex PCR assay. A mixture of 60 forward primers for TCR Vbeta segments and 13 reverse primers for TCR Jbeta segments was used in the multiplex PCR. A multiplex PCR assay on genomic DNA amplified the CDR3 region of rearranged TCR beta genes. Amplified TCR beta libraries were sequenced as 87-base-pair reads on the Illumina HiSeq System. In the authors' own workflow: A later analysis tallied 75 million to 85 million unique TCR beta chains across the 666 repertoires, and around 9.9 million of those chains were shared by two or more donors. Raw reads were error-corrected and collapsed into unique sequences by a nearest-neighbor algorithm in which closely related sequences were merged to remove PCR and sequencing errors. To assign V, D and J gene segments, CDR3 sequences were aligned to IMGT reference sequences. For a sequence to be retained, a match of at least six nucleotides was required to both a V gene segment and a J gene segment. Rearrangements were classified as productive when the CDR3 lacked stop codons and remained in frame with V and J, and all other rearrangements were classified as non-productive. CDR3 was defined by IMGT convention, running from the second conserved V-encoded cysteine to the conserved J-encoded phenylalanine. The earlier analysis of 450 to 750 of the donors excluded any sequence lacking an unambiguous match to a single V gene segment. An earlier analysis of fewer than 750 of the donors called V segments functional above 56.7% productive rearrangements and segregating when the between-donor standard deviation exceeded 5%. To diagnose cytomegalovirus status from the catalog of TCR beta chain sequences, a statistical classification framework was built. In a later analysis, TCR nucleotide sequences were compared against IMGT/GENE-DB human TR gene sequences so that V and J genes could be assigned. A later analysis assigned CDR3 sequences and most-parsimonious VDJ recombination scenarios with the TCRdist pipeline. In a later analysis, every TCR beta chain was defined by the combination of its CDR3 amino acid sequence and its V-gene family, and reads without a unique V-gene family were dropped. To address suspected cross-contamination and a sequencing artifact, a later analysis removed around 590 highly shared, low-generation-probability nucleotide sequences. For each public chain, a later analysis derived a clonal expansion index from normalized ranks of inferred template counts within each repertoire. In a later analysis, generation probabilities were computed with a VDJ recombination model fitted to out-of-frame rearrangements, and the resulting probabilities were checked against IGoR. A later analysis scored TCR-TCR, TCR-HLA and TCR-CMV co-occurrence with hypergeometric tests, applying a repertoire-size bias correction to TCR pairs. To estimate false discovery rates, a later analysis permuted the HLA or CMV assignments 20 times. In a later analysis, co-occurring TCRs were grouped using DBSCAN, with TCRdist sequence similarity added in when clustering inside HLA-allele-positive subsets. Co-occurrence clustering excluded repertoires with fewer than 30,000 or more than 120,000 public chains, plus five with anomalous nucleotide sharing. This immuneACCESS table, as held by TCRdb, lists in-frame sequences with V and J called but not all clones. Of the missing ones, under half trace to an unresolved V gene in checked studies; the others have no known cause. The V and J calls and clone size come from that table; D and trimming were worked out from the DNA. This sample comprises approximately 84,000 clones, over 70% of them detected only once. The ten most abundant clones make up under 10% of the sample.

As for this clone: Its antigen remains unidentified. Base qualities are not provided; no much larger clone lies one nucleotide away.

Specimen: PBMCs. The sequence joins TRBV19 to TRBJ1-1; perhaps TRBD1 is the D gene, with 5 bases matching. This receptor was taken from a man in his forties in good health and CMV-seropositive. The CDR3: CASSPRQLEAFF. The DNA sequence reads TGTGCCAGTAGTCCACGACAGCTTGAAGCTTTCTTT.